What follows are 5 T cell receptor beta chains derived from one specimen sequenced in a study of CD8 T cells in ankylosing spondylitis. TCRdb reprocessed the 5' RACE reads with MiXCR, giving one entry per CDR3 protein. Of about 35,000 distinct CDR3 sequences in the sample, 2.5% to 3.5% were seen once. The sample consisted of blood, either unsorted or a sorted T cell fraction (not recorded which). These receptors came from a male donor with ankylosing spondylitis or in good health (not recorded which).

In its sample, this clonotype was seen many times. J is TRBJ2-3 and V is TRBV9; 8 nucleotides align to TRBD2. The V and J ends lost 4 bases and 3 bases, in that order; junction bases with no gene match: 4. This CDR3 is 14 amino acids long. Germline V gives CDR1 SGDLS, CDR2 YYNGEE. The CDR3 DNA follows: TGTGCCAGCAGCCCCCGACTAGCGACAGATACGCAGTATTTT. Translation gives CASSPRLATDTQYF.

This clonotype was seen at least ten times. The gene calls are TRBV9 and TRBJ2-6; D not resolved. Looked up from germline, CDR1 is SGDLS and CDR2 is YYNGEE. V gave up 0 bases and J gave up 4 bases, with 2 bases separating them. The CDR3 sequence is 13 residues long. The CDR3 sequence is CASSVVGANVLTF. CDR3 nucleotide sequence: TGTGCCAGCAGCGTAGTAGGGGCCAACGTCCTGACTTTC. The entire variable domain, with the rest obtained from reference TRBV9 and TRBJ2-6, is as follows: DSGVTQTPKHLITATGQRVTLRCSPRSGDLSVYWYQQSLDQGLQFLIQYYNGEERAKGNILERFSAQQFPDLHSELNLSSLELGDSALYFCASSVVGANVLTFGAGSRLTVL.

This clonotype was detected many times. V gene TRBV9 combines with J gene TRBJ2-2, with D unclear. The CDR3 length is 16 residues. V dropped 4 bases and J dropped 0 bases, with 13 bases sitting between them. Germline CDR1 and CDR2: SGDLS and YYNGEE. This chain's CDR3 is CASSLNGGPNTGELFF. CDR3 coding DNA: TGTGCCAGCAGCCTTAACGGTGGGCCGAACACCGGGGAGCTGTTTTTT.

This clonotype was recorded many times. The J gene is TRBJ1-2, the V gene TRBV9; 9 bases align to TRBD1. CDR1 is SGDLS and CDR2 is YYNGEE in the germline V gene. The V gene end was trimmed by 4 bases and the J gene end by 7 bases; junction bases not matched to a gene: 8. The CDR3 runs to 14 residues. CDR3 residues: CASSQGGQGFGYTF. The CDR3 region has the DNA TGTGCCAGCAGCCAAGGGGGACAGGGATTTGGCTACACCTTC. Combining the CDR3 with reference TRBV9 and TRBJ1-2 gives the whole variable domain DSGVTQTPKHLITATGQRVTLRCSPRSGDLSVYWYQQSLDQGLQFLIQYYNGEERAKGNILERFSAQQFPDLHSELNLSSLELGDSALYFCASSQGGQGFGYTFGSGTRLTVV.

The rearrangement uses TRBV9 and TRBJ2-1; D tentatively reads TRBD1 or TRBD2 (6 bases each). There are 16 residues in the CDR3. Germline lookup yields CDR1 SGDLS and CDR2 YYNGEE. V was cut by 1 base and J by 4 bases, with 15 bases left in between. The DNA for the CDR3 is TGTGCCAGCAGCGTATCGGGGGCCAAGGGATACAATGAGCAGTTCTTC. As protein: CASSVSGAKGYNEQFF.